These 30 T cell receptor beta chains share one sample of origin, sequenced in a study of blood T cell repertoires in COVID-19. Measured with immunoSEQ multiplex PCR; TCRdb has only the in-frame clones, and not every one. Of fewer than 250,000 clones detected, about 91% appear once; the ten largest clones hold roughly 2.6%. Material: PBMCs or T cells enriched from blood (not recorded which). These receptors came from a woman younger than 45 with acute COVID-19.

V usage is TRBV2 and J usage is TRBJ2-7, with TRBD2 as a possible D gene (6 bases). Germline-derived CDR1 and CDR2 are SNHLY and FYNNEI. Trimming cost V 6 bases and J 4 bases, with 16 bases left between them. The length of the CDR3 is 14 residues. CDR3 DNA sequence: TGTGCCAGCAGCTCCTGGACTATGGGTTACGAGCAGTACTTC. Residues: CASSSWTMGYEQYF.

J is TRBJ1-2 and V is TRBV5-1, with D maybe TRBD1 (5 bases). Deletions cut 9 bases from V and 8 bases from J, with 17 bases between. Germline lookup yields CDR1 SGHRS and CDR2 YFSETQ. CDR3 length: 12 amino acids. CDR3 protein: CATREGLGGYTF. CDR3 nucleotide sequence: TGCGCCACACGGGAGGGGCTTGGGGGCTACACCTTC. The full variable domain, in which reference TRBV5-1 and TRBJ1-2 provide the parts outside the CDR3, is KAGVTQTPRYLIKTRGQQVTLSCSPISGHRSVSWYQQTPGQGLQFLFEYFSETQRNKGNFPGRFSGRQFSNSRSEMNVSTLELGDSALYLCATREGLGGYTFGSGTRLTVV.

The chain couples TRBV5-4 to TRBJ2-3; TRBD2 matches at 7 bases. There are 15 residues in the CDR3. Germline CDR1 is SGHNT and CDR2 is YYREEE (reference sequence). Trimming at V came to 4 bases and at J to 3 bases, leaving 8 bases not matched to a gene. CDR3 sequence: CASSLAPGGTDTQYF. DNA of the CDR3: TGTGCCAGCAGCCTGGCTCCGGGGGGAACAGATACGCAGTATTTT.

CDR3 amino acids: CASSLAQVPEAFF. The CDR3 bases are TGTGCCAGCAGCTTAGCCCAGGTTCCTGAAGCTTTCTTT. The V gene is TRBV7-2, the J gene TRBJ1-1; D not certain. The length of the CDR3 is 13 residues. The V and J ends lost 0 bases and 6 bases respectively, with 8 bases between them. The germline V gene encodes CDR1 SGHTA and CDR2 FQGNSA.

J is TRBJ2-5 and V is TRBV29-1, with a possible D match to TRBD1 (6 bases). This CDR3 spans 14 amino acids. Trimming stripped 7 bases from V and 4 bases from J, with 19 bases between. The germline V gene encodes CDR1 SQVTM and CDR2 ANQGSEA. This CDR3 reads CSAFTSGERETQYF. For the CDR3, the DNA is TGCAGCGCCTTCACGTCAGGGGAACGAGAGACCCAGTACTTC.

The genes are TRBV19 and TRBJ1-1; the match to TRBD1 covers 10 bases. Germline CDR1 LNHDA, CDR2 SQIVND (reference sequence). The CDR3 consists of 14 residues. V shed 2 bases and J 7 bases; nucleotides not matched to a gene: 4. The CDR3, as DNA: TGTGCCAGTAGTATATCCGGGACAGGGGTTGAAGCTTTCTTT. Translating gives CASSISGTGVEAFF.

The chain links TRBV6-2 or TRBV6-3 to TRBJ1-5; a weak D match, TRBD1 (6 bases). From germline, CDR1 is MNHEY and CDR2 SVGEGT. The ends were cut back, 4 bases at V and 10 bases at J, with 14 bases in the middle. CDR3 size: 13 residues. Here the CDR3 reads CASSLRGPEPQHF. CDR3 in DNA: TGTGCCAGCAGTTTGCGGGGGCCCGAACCCCAGCATTTT.

This clone was found once. This chain joins TRBV12-3 or TRBV12-4 and TRBJ2-3; no definite D call. Trimming stripped 6 bases from V and 0 bases from J, with 7 bases between. The CDR3 extends over 13 amino acids. In DNA form, the CDR3 reads TGTGCCAGCAGCCTCGAGAGCACAGATACGCAGTATTTT. This sequence encodes CASSLESTDTQYF.

The rearrangement joins TRBV5-1 to TRBJ1-4; TRBD1 might be the D (5 bases). Trimming took off 1 base at V and 4 bases at J, with 11 bases between the two ends. Germline CDR1 is SGHRS and CDR2 is YFSETQ. CDR3 size: 15 residues. This CDR3 reads CASSLTSGGNEKLFF. The CDR3 nucleotides read TGCGCCAGCAGCTTGACCTCGGGGGGTAATGAAAAACTGTTTTTT.

This clone came up once. The CDR3 sequence is CASSFTLAARVETQYF. DNA for the CDR3: TGTGCCAGCAGTTTCACCCTAGCGGCCAGAGTGGAGACCCAGTACTTC. The chain links TRBV28 to TRBJ2-5, with 7 bases fitting TRBD2. J lost 5 bases, V lost 3 bases, and 12 bases had no gene match. The CDR3 extends over 16 amino acids. Germline V gene sequence: CDR1 MDHEN, CDR2 SYDVKM.

J is TRBJ1-2 and V is TRBV21-1. TRBV21-1 is a known pseudogene. CDR3 length equals 13 residues. CDR3 sequence: CASKRGLIYGYTF. CDR3 coding DNA: TGTGCCAGCAAGAGGGGACTGATCTATGGCTACACCTTC.

This clone has just one count. Here the CDR3 reads CASSTRTGPNYGYTF. CDR3 bases: TGTGCCAGTAGTACCCGGACAGGGCCAAACTATGGCTACACCTTC. The chain uses TRBV19 and TRBJ1-2, with 8 bases that match TRBD1. The CDR3 is 15 residues long. Trimming cost V 4 bases and J 2 bases; bases outside gene matches: 6. Per germline, CDR1 LNHDA and CDR2 SQIVND (reference sequence).

The rearrangement links TRBV2 to TRBJ2-7, with 9 bases that match TRBD1. The CDR3 runs 14 residues. The J segment lost 5 bases and the V segment lost 7 bases, leaving 9 bases of the junction unmatched. CDR1 SNHLY and CDR2 FYNNEI come from the germline V gene. The CDR3 sequence is CASNSGQGDNEQYF. The CDR3 nucleotides read TGTGCCAGCAACTCGGGACAGGGAGACAACGAGCAGTACTTC.

V and J are TRBV4-3 and TRBJ1-2, with 7 bases lining up with TRBD1. CDR3 length: 17 residues. Per germline, CDR1 LGHNA and CDR2 YSLEER. The J segment lost 0 bases and the V segment lost 0 bases, leaving 7 bases of the junction unmatched. This chain's CDR3 is CASSQEGGTDPNYGYTF. CDR3 DNA: TGCGCCAGCAGCCAAGAAGGCGGGACAGATCCTAACTATGGCTACACCTTC.

The chain carries TRBV14 and TRBJ1-2; D is possibly TRBD1 (6 bases). The CDR3 consists of 15 residues. Per germline, CDR1 SGHDN and CDR2 FVKESK. Trimming took 0 bases from V and 7 from J, leaving 15 bases between them. The CDR3 loop is CASSQDWGQGVGYTF. CDR3 bases: TGTGCCAGCAGCCAAGATTGGGGGCAGGGAGTTGGCTACACCTTC.

The chain has TRBV12-5 and TRBJ2-7; TRBD1 aligns across 7 bases. The trim removed 3 bases at V and 4 bases at J, leaving 3 bases unmatched. CDR1 is LGHNT, CDR2 FRNRAP, per germline. CDR3 length: 13 residues. The CDR3 loop is CASGLRGQYEQYF. CDR3 bases: TGTGCTAGTGGTTTAAGGGGACAGTACGAGCAGTACTTC. The whole variable domain, remainder taken from reference TRBV12-5 and TRBJ2-7, is DARVTQTPRHKVTEMGQEVTMRCQPILGHNTVFWYRQTMMQGLELLAYFRNRAPLDDSGMPKDRFSAEMPDATLATLKIQPSEPRDSAVYFCASGLRGQYEQYFGPGTRLTVT.

This clone has a handful of counts. This chain links TRBV7-9 with TRBJ2-7, with D perhaps matching TRBD2 (7 bases). V was trimmed by 6 bases and J by 7 bases, leaving 22 bases between them. The CDR3 loop spans 15 amino acids. Germline values: CDR1 SEHNR, CDR2 FQNEAQ (reference sequence). CDR3 loop: CASSPRGANRVEQYF. CDR3 coding DNA: TGTGCCAGCAGTCCCCGGGGGGCGAATCGGGTAGAGCAGTACTTC.

This clone was counted between two and nine times. The V call is TRBV5-1, the J call TRBJ1-6, with 7 bases matching TRBD1. V lost 7 bases and J lost 10; bases outside the gene matches: 8. The CDR3 is 13 residues long. CDR1 and CDR2 from the germline V gene are SGHRS and YFSETQ. CDR3 sequence: CASLQGPGSPLHF. The CDR3 nucleotides read TGCGCCAGCCTACAGGGGCCGGGCTCACCCCTCCACTTT.

The sample holds a few counts of this clone. The V and J genes are TRBV29-1 and TRBJ2-2; 8 nucleotides match TRBD1. Germline V gene lookup returns CDR1 SQVTM and CDR2 ANQGSEA. This CDR3 has 13 amino acids. The J segment lost 1 base and the V segment lost 7 bases, leaving 2 bases of the junction unmatched. The CDR3: CSAGQVNTGELFF. As DNA, the CDR3 is TGCAGCGCGGGACAGGTGAACACCGGGGAGCTGTTTTTT.

In its sample, this clone was seen a few times. The CDR3 region has the DNA TGTGCCAGTAGGCCCTCGGCGGTTCGGGGGGAAAAACTGTTTTTT. Protein sequence: CASRPSAVRGEKLFF. The chain has TRBV19 and TRBJ1-4; the D gene is possibly TRBD1 (5 bases). V shed 6 bases and J shed 8 bases, with 19 bases lying between them. CDR1 is LNHDA, CDR2 SQIVND, per germline (reference sequence). This CDR3 is built from 15 residues. The variable domain in full, with the rest retrieved from reference TRBV19 and TRBJ1-4, is DGGITQSPKYLFRKEGQNVTLSCEQNLNHDAMYWYRQDPGQGLRLIYYSQIVNDFQKGDIAEGYSVSREKKESFPLTVTSAQKNPTAFYLCASRPSAVRGEKLFFGSGTQLSVL.

The chain uses TRBV13 and TRBJ1-6; the match to TRBD1 covers 7 bases. This CDR3 has 15 residues. Looked up from germline, CDR1 is PRHDT and CDR2 is FYEKMQ (reference sequence). J gave up 7 bases and V 3 bases, and 6 bases lay outside the gene matches. The CDR3 loop is CASSFRGQTNSPLHF. DNA for the CDR3: TGTGCCAGCAGCTTTAGGGGACAGACAAATTCACCCCTCCACTTT.

The V gene is TRBV9, the J gene TRBJ2-7, with a possible D match to TRBD2 (5 bases). Trimming shortened V by 0 bases and J by 2 bases, and 12 bases separated the two germline ends. Looked up from germline, CDR1 is SGDLS and CDR2 is YYNGEE. This CDR3 contains 15 residues. The CDR3 loop reads CASSVDPSSAYEQYF. The CDR3 DNA sequence: TGTGCCAGCAGCGTAGATCCAAGTAGCGCCTACGAGCAGTACTTC.

Here the CDR3 DNA reads TGTGCCAGCGCTACCCCGGACTATAGCAATCAGCCCCAGCATTTT. Translation: CASATPDYSNQPQHF. The chain employs TRBV28 and TRBJ1-5; no clear D gene. Trimming took 8 bases from V and 0 from J, leaving 14 bases between them. In germline, CDR1 is MDHEN, CDR2 SYDVKM. The length of the CDR3 is 15 residues.

This sequence joins TRBV5-6 and TRBJ1-1, with D hard to call. The CDR3 extends over 15 amino acids. CDR1 and CDR2 from the germline V gene are SGHDT and YYEEEE. The germline V and J ends were trimmed by 1 base and 0 bases, with 10 bases remaining between them. The DNA for the CDR3 is TGTGCCAGCAGCTTGCGGGGTGAGGTGAACACTGAAGCTTTCTTT. It encodes CASSLRGEVNTEAFF.

The V gene is TRBV25-1, the J gene TRBJ1-2, with TRBD1 as a possible D gene (6 bases). V gave up 2 bases and J gave up 4 bases, with 14 bases separating them. This CDR3 region has 15 residues. CDR1 is MGHDK and CDR2 is SYGVNS in the germline V gene. The CDR3 reads CASSETGGPFYGYTF. CDR3 DNA: TGTGCCAGCAGTGAAACCGGGGGGCCATTCTATGGCTACACCTTC.

The CDR3 nucleotides are TGTGCCAGCAGCTTGGGGGCGGGAGCTAGCGGGGGGAACTCCTACGAGCAGTACTTC. Its protein product is CASSLGAGASGGNSYEQYF. J is TRBJ2-7 and V is TRBV13, with TRBD2 matching 11 bases. This CDR3 is 19 amino acids long. Per germline, CDR1 PRHDT and CDR2 FYEKMQ (reference sequence). V was clipped by 3 bases and J by 0 bases; unmatched bases: 13.

The genes are TRBV29-1 and TRBJ1-1, with 8 nucleotides matching TRBD1. Germline V gene sequence: CDR1 SQVTM, CDR2 ANQGSEA. The CDR3 has 11 residues. Germline trimming cut 6 bases from V and 7 bases from J; bases unmatched to any gene: 4. The CDR3 loop reads CSVGQAVEAFF. The CDR3 DNA follows: TGCAGCGTGGGACAGGCTGTTGAAGCTTTCTTT.

CDR3 DNA: TGTGCCAGCAGTTACGAGGGGCAGGGGACTGAAGCTTTCTTT. Its translation is CASSYEGQGTEAFF. V and J are TRBV6-6 and TRBJ1-1; perhaps TRBD1 as D (6 bases). The V and J ends lost 2 bases and 5 bases respectively, with 12 bases between them. Germline V gives CDR1 MNHNY, CDR2 SVGAGI (reference sequence). This CDR3 has 14 amino acids.

This sequence joins TRBV3-1 (or the pseudogene TRBV3-2) and TRBJ2-2; D gene uncertain. The CDR3 contains 12 residues. Trimming cost V 3 bases and J 7 bases, with 6 bases left between them. In germline, CDR1 is LGHDT, CDR2 YNNKEL (reference sequence). CDR3 DNA: TGTGCCAGCAGCCACCAATTCGGGGAGCTGTTTTTT. This codes for CASSHQFGELFF.

The chain links TRBV9 to TRBJ1-3; D not resolved. Germline V gene data show CDR1 as SGDLS and CDR2 as YYNGEE. The V gene lost 0 bases and the J gene lost 4 bases, with 11 bases spanning the gap. This CDR3 contains 15 residues. This CDR3 is CASSVAGNTGNTIYF. The CDR3 bases are TGTGCCAGCAGCGTAGCGGGGAACACGGGAAACACCATATATTTT.